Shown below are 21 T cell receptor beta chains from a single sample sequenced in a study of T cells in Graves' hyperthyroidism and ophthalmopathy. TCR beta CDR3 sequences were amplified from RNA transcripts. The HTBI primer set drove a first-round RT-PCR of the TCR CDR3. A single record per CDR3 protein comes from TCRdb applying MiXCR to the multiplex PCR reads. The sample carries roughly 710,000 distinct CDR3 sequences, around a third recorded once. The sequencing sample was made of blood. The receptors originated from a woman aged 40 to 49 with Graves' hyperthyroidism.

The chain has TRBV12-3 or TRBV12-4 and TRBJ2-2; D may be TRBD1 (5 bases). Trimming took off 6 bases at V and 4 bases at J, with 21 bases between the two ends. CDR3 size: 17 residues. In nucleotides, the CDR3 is TGTGCCAGCAGCTTTCTCCTCGATCCGGACACCACCGGGGAGCTGTTTTTT. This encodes CASSFLLDPDTTGELFF.

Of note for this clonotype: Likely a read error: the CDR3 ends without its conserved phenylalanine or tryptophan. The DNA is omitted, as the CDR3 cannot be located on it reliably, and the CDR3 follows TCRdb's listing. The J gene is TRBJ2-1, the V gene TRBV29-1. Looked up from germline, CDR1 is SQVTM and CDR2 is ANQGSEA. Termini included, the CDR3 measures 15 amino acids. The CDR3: CSVEDGRSTYNEQTP.

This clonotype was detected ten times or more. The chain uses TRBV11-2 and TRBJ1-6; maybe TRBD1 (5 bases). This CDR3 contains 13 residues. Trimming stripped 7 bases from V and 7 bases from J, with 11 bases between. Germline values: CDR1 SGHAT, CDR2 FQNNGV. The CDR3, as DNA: TGTGCCAGCACTCGAGCAGGGAATTCACCCCTCCACTTT. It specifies CASTRAGNSPLHF.

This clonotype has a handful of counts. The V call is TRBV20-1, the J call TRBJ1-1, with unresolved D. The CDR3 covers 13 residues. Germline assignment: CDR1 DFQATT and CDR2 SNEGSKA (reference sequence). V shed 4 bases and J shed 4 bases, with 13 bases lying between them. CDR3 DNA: TGCAGTGCTAAATCCACATTGAGCACTGAAGCTTTCTTT. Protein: CSAKSTLSTEAFF.

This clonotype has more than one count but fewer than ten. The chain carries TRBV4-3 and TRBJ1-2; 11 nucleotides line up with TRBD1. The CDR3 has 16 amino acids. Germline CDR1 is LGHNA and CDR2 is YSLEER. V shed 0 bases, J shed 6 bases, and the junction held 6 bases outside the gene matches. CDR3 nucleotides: TGCGCCAGCAGCCAAGAGCGGACAGGGGGCGATGATGGCTACACCTTC. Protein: CASSQERTGGDDGYTF.

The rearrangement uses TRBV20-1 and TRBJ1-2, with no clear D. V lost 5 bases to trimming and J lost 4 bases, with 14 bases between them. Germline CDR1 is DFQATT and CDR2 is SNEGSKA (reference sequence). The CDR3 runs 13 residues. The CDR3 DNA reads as TGCAGTGCTCCCCGGGGTGTTGGCTATGGCTACACCTTC. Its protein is CSAPRGVGYGYTF.

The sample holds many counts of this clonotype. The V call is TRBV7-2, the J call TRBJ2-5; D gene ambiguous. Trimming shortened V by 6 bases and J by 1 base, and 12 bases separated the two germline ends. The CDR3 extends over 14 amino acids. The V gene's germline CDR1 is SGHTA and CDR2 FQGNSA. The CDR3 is CASSPMLSQETQYF. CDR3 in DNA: TGTGCCAGCAGTCCCATGCTTAGCCAAGAGACCCAGTACTTC.

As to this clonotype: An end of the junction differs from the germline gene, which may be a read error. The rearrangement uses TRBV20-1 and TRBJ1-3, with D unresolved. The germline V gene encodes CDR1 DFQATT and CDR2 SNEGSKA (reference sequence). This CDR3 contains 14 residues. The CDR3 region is CSARDRYSGNTIYF. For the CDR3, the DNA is TGCAGTGCCAGAGATCGGTACTCTGGAAACACCATATATTTT.

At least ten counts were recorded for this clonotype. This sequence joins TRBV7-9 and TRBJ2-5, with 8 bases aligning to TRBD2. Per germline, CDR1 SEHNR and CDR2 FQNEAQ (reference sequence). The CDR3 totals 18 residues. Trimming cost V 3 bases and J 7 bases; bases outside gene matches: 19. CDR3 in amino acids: CASSFIGGTSGRKGTQYF. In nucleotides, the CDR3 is TGTGCCAGCAGCTTCATCGGCGGCACTAGCGGACGGAAGGGGACCCAGTACTTC.

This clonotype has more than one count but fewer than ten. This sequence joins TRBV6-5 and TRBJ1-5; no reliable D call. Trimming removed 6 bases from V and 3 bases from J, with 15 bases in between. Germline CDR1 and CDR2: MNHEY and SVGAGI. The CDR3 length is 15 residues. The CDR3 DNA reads TGTGCCAGCAGGCCTTATTCCGGGGACAATCAGCCCCAGCATTTT. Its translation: CASRPYSGDNQPQHF.

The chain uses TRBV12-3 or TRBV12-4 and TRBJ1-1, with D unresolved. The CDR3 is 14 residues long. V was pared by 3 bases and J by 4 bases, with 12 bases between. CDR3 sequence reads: CASSLDGPVTEAFF. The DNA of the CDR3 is TGTGCCAGCAGTTTGGACGGGCCCGTCACTGAAGCTTTCTTT.

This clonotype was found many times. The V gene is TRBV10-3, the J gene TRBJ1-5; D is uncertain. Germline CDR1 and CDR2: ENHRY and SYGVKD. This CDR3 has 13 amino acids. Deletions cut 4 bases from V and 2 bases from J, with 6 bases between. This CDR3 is CAISGTGNQPQHF. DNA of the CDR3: TGTGCCATCAGTGGGACGGGCAATCAGCCCCAGCATTTT.

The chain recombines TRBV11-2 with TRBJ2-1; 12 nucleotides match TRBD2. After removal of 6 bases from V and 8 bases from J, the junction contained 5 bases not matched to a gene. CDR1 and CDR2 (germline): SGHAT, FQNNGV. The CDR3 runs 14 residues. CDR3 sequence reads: CASRALAGGDEQFF. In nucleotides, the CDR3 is TGTGCCAGCAGGGCCCTAGCGGGAGGGGATGAGCAGTTCTTC.

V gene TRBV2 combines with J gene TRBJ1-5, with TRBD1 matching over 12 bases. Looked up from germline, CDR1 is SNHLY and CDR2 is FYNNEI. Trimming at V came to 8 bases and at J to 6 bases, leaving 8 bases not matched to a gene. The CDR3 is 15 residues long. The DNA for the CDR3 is TGTGCCAGCTCCCCCGGGACAGGGGGCCCTCAGCCCCAGCATTTT. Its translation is CASSPGTGGPQPQHF.

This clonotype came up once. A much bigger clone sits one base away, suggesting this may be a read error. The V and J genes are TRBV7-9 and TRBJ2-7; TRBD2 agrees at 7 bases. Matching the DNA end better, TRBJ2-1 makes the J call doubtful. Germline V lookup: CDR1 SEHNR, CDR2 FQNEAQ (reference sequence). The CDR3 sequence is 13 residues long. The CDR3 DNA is TGTGCCAGCGCACTAGCGATTCAAGGGGAGCAGTTCTTC. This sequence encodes CASALAIQGEQFF.

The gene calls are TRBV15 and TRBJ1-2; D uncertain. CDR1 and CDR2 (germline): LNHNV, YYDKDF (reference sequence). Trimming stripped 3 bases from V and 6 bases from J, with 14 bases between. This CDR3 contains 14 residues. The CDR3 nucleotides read TGTGCCACCAGCAGTGAATCAGGATCCAATGGCTACACCTTC. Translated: CATSSESGSNGYTF.

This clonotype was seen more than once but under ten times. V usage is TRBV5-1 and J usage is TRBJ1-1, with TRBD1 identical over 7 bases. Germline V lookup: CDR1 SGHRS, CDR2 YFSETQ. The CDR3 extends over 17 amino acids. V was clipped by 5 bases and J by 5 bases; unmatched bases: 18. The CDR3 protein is CASSRRATGQRETEAFF. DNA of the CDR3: TGCGCCAGCAGTCGCCGGGCTACGGGACAGAGGGAAACTGAAGCTTTCTTT. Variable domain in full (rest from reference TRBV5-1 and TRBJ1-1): KAGVTQTPRYLIKTRGQQVTLSCSPISGHRSVSWYQQTPGQGLQFLFEYFSETQRNKGNFPGRFSGRQFSNSRSEMNVSTLELGDSALYLCASSRRATGQRETEAFFGQGTRLTVV.

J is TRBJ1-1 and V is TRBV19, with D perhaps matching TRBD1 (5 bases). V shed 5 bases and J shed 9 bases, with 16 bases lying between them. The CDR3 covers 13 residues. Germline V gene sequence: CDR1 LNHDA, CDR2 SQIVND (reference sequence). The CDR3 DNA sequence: TGTGCCAGTAGTGGGCAGGGAAATACTAAAGCTTTCTTT. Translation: CASSGQGNTKAFF.

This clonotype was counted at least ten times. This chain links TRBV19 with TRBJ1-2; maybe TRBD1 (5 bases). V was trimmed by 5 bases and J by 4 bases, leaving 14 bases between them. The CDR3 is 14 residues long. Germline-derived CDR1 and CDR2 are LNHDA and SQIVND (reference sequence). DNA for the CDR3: TGTGCCAGTAGTGGCGGGGGGAGCCTCTATGGCTACACCTTC. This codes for CASSGGGSLYGYTF.

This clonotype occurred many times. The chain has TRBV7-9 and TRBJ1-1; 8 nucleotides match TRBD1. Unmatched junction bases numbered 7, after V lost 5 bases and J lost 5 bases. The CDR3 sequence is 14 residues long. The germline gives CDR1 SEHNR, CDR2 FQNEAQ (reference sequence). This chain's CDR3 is CASSLPGGRTEAFF. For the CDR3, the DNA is TGTGCCAGCAGCCTTCCAGGGGGCAGGACTGAAGCTTTCTTT.

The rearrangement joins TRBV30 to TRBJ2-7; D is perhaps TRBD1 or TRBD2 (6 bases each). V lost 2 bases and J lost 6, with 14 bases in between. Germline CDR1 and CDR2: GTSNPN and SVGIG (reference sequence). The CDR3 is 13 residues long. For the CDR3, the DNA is TGTGCCTGGAGTCGGGCAGGGGAGGCCGAGCAGTACTTC. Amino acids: CAWSRAGEAEQYF.